This T cell receptor beta chain was captured by sequencing in a study of cytomegalovirus exposure and HLA in healthy donors (dated by TCRdb to 2017 to 2019). About the study as a whole: According to a later analysis, one platform produced both the roughly 130 validation repertoires and the roughly 660 repertoires of the first cohort. The study was designed to test whether signatures of past pathogen exposure could be identified by cataloging public T cell receptors. Besides the first cohort of more than 650 subjects, a separate validation cohort made up of over 100 different subjects was used. To predict cytomegalovirus infection status, the study brought together high-throughput TCR immunosequencing, statistical association of individual TCRs with disease status, and machine learning. What the research found in general, with its limitations: In both the original and validation cohorts, the classifier was reported to diagnose cytomegalovirus status with high specificity and sensitivity. According to the authors, the approach could potentially be generalized to other disease states and immunological phenotypes. A total of some 180 TCR beta chains were listed by the study as associated with cytomegalovirus. In vitro tests confirmed that three of the cytomegalovirus-associated TCR beta chains recognize cytomegalovirus antigens. The validation cohort had no HLA typing available for a later analysis, so co-occurrence within that cohort was assessed over all 120 or so repertoires. Subsequent analysis determined that TCRs grouped into clusters in the first cohort also showed a tendency toward co-occurrence across the roughly 120 validation repertoires, and approximately 94% of cluster scores exceeded 0. Most TCR sequences were observed very rarely across donors, whereas some public TCRs were present in many individuals.

This clone was recorded once. The specificity of this receptor is unknown. Base qualities are not provided; no much larger clone lies one nucleotide away. Library prep was done by the immunoSEQ multiplex PCR assay. On the study's bioinformatics: To diagnose cytomegalovirus status from the catalog of TCR beta chain sequences, a statistical classification framework was built. TCRdb's version of the immuneACCESS table is confined to in-frame rearrangements and falls short of the full clone set. An unresolved V gene accounts for under half of the shortfall where checked; the remainder is of unknown origin. The V and J calls and clone size were taken over from that table, and D and trimming were inferred from the DNA. In this sample the table shows about 76,000 clones, 94% of which occur a single time. 0.5% to 0.65% of the sample is in the top ten clones. Relative to germline, V is 6 bases shorter and J is 7 bases shorter, with 21 bases between their ends. Looking up the germline V gene (reference sequence) yields CDR1 LNHDA and CDR2 SQIVND. The CDR3, from cysteine to phenylalanine, totals 16 residues. The read is trimmed to its CDR3 DNA, 48 bases read in frame from base 1.

The donors belonged to the validation cohort of around 110 subjects, which was separate from the roughly 700-subject first cohort. This sequence uses TRBV19 and TRBJ2-2; 7 matching bases give a weak D call of TRBD2. The TCR comes from a woman younger than 35 in good health and CMV-seronegative. The sequenced material came from PBMCs. The sequenced DNA is TGTGCCAGTAGAAACTTTTTGGGGGGGGCGAACGGGGAGCTGTTTTTT. This encodes CASRNFLGGANGELFF.